This passage covers 19 T cell receptor beta chains from one sample sequenced in a study of T cells in women clearing cervical HPV infection. Clones were sequenced by immunoSEQ multiplex PCR, and TCRdb holds only the in-frame ones, with some missing. This sample's table reports about 30,000 clones. Specimen: blood buffy coat. These receptors came from a woman between 18 and 70 years old with a cervical HPV16 infection that either progressed to CIN3+ or cleared (not recorded which).

On this clone itself: The read terminates 3 residues ahead of where the CDR3 ends, so the germline J gene completes it. This rearrangement joins TRBV11-3 to TRBJ2-1, with 8 bases lining up with TRBD1. The V gene end was trimmed by 4 bases and the J gene end by 9 bases; junction bases not matched to a gene: 11. Looked up from germline, CDR1 is SGHNT and CDR2 is YENEEA. The length of the CDR3 is 15 residues. The DNA read from the CDR3 is TGTGCCAGCAGCTCGAAGGTCGACAGGGGAGGTGAG. Translated, it gives CASSSKVDRGGE. The CDR3 as a whole reads CASSSKVDRGGEQFF.

As to this clone: The CDR3 goes on 3 residues after the read ends, and that part is filled in from the germline J gene. This chain uses TRBV7-2 with TRBJ1-2, with D unclear. Deletions cut 1 base from V and 4 bases from J, with 4 bases between. From germline, CDR1 is SGHTA and CDR2 FQGNSA. The CDR3 totals 12 residues. Here the CDR3 reads CASSLGSYGYTF. Incomplete CDR3 DNA: TGTGCCAGCAGCTTAGGTAGCTATGGC.

As to this clone: The CDR3 end is not reached by the read, which stops 3 residues before it; the germline J gene fills it in. The V gene is TRBV12-3 or TRBV12-4, the J gene TRBJ2-2; 9 bases agree with TRBD2. CDR3 length equals 16 residues. With 2 bases clipped from V and 4 bases from J, the junction kept 5 bases outside the gene matches. CDR3 amino acids: CASSLRAGGPTGELFF. Incomplete CDR3 DNA: TGTGCCAGCAGTTTACGGGCGGGAGGGCCCACCGGGGAG.

Worth noting for this clone: The read ends 3 residues early relative to the CDR3; the germline J gene fills the gap. This chain links TRBV7-3 with TRBJ2-3, with D possibly matching TRBD2 (5 bases). CDR1 SGHTA and CDR2 FQGTGA come from the germline V gene. V was shortened by 5 bases and J by 0 bases, with 15 bases between the two germline ends. The CDR3 consists of 16 residues. This CDR3 is CASSPGLATSTDTQYF. The DNA read from the CDR3 is TGTGCCAGCAGCCCCGGACTGGCTACTAGCACAGATACG.

As to this clone: The CDR3 end lies 3 residues beyond the end of the read and is filled in from the germline J gene. The chain couples TRBV28 to TRBJ2-7, with TRBD1 matching over 10 bases. The germline CDR1 and CDR2 sequences are MDHEN and SYDVKM. The trim removed 6 bases at V and 2 bases at J, leaving 7 bases unmatched. The CDR3 runs to 15 residues. The CDR3 bases that were read are TGTGCCAGCAGATTTGGGACAGGGGTGACCTACGAG. Amino acids: CASRFGTGVTYE. The entire CDR3 is CASRFGTGVTYEQYF.

In regard to this clone: Read data end 3 residues before the CDR3 end; the end is taken from the germline J gene. The gene calls are TRBV28 and TRBJ2-7; 10 bases line up with TRBD2. The V and J ends lost 3 bases and 2 bases, in that order; junction bases with no gene match: 4. CDR3 size: 15 residues. Germline CDR1 reads MDHEN; CDR2 reads SYDVKM. This CDR3 is CASSLTSGRPYEQYF. The CDR3 DNA, read in part, is TGTGCCAGCAGTTTGACTAGCGGGCGCCCCTACGAG.

Note on this clone: The read gets to within 3 residues of the CDR3 end, and the germline J gene fills in the rest. This rearrangement joins TRBV29-1 to TRBJ2-7, with 9 bases lining up with TRBD1. Germline V gives CDR1 SQVTM, CDR2 ANQGSEA. V shed 4 bases, J shed 2 bases, and the junction held 3 bases outside the gene matches. CDR3 length equals 13 residues. The CDR3 DNA, read in part, is TGCAGCGTTGGGGACAGGGACCCCTACGAG. Protein: CSVGDRDPYE. The whole CDR3 protein is CSVGDRDPYEQYF.

Concerning this clone itself: Read sequence stops 3 residues before the CDR3 end, and the germline J gene provides the missing end. V and J are TRBV11-2 and TRBJ2-1, with no clear D. V was shortened by 1 base and J by 6 bases, with 10 bases between the two germline ends. CDR1 SGHAT and CDR2 FQNNGV come from the germline V gene. This CDR3 comprises 14 residues. The DNA read from the CDR3 is TGTGCCAGCAGCTTAGGTTCAAGGGTCAATGAG. Its protein is CASSLGSRVNE. The full-length CDR3 reads as CASSLGSRVNEQFF.

On this clone: The read finishes 3 residues shy of the CDR3 end, and the germline J gene is used to complete it. The chain recombines TRBV5-1 with TRBJ2-5; possible D gene TRBD2, 5 bases. The CDR3 sequence is 15 residues long. The germline V and J ends were trimmed by 0 bases and 5 bases, with 14 bases remaining between them. In germline, CDR1 is SGHRS, CDR2 YFSETQ. Partial CDR3 DNA: TGCGCCAGCAGCTTGGGGGTCAATCCGGGGGAGACC. It is translated as CASSLGVNPGET. From start to end, the CDR3 is CASSLGVNPGETQYF. Filled out from reference TRBV5-1 and TRBJ2-5, the complete variable domain reads KAGVTQTPRYLIKTRGQQVTLSCSPISGHRSVSWYQQTPGQGLQFLFEYFSETQRNKGNFPGRFSGRQFSNSRSEMNVSTLELGDSALYLCASSLGVNPGETQYFGPGTRLLVL.

On this clone: The read finishes 3 residues shy of the CDR3 end, and the germline J gene is used to complete it. The chain combines TRBV7-9 with TRBJ1-2; D gene uncertain. Germline V CDR1 and CDR2: SEHNR, FQNEAQ (reference sequence). This CDR3 has 13 residues. V lost 5 bases and J 5 bases, leaving 12 bases between the germline ends. CDR3 sequence: CASSQGPGYGYTF. Incomplete CDR3 DNA: TGTGCCAGCAGCCAAGGTCCGGGGTATGGC.

On this clone: The read stops 3 residues short of the end of the CDR3; the missing end is completed from the germline J gene. The chain uses TRBV19 and TRBJ2-1, with 13 bases lining up with TRBD2. The ends lost 7 bases at V and 8 bases at J; junction bases unmatched: 5. CDR1 is LNHDA and CDR2 is SQIVND in the germline V gene (reference sequence). This CDR3 region has 14 residues. The CDR3 spells CASTGLAGVYEQFF. The CDR3 bases that were read are TGTGCCAGTACCGGACTAGCGGGAGTATATGAG.

About this clone: The CDR3 is cut off 3 residues early in the read; its end comes from the germline J gene. The chain employs TRBV30 and TRBJ1-5, with D perhaps TRBD1 (5 bases). Trimming cost V 5 bases and J 0 bases, with 11 bases left between them. The CDR3 is 14 amino acids. Germline V gives CDR1 GTSNPN, CDR2 SVGIG (reference sequence). CDR3 protein: CAWDQGYSNQPQHF. The DNA read from the CDR3 is TGTGCCTGGGATCAGGGTTATAGCAATCAGCCC.

Concerning this clone: The read halts 3 residues ahead of the CDR3 end, with the missing end drawn from the germline J gene. The V gene is TRBV24-1, the J gene TRBJ2-3, with D possibly being TRBD1 (6 bases). The CDR3 is 13 residues long. Per the germline V gene, CDR1 is KGHDR and CDR2 is SFDVKD. Trimming stripped 7 bases from V and 4 bases from J, with 11 bases between. The CDR3 DNA, read in part, is TGTGCCACCAGGGAGGACAGAGCAGATACG. This codes for CATREDRADT. From start to end, the CDR3 is CATREDRADTQYF.

As for this clone: The read ends 3 residues shy of where the CDR3 ends; the end is completed using the germline J gene. This rearrangement joins TRBV29-1 to TRBJ2-5; D is uncertain. From germline, CDR1 is SQVTM and CDR2 ANQGSEA. Trimming removed 5 bases from V and 2 bases from J, with 9 bases in between. CDR3 size: 12 residues. The CDR3 DNA, read in part, is TGCAGCGTTATCGCCCTACAAGAGACC. Its translation is CSVIALQET. The entire CDR3 protein is CSVIALQETQYF. The full variable domain, with the rest looked up from reference TRBV29-1 and TRBJ2-5, is SAVISQKPSRDICQRGTSLTIQCQVDSQVTMMFWYRQQPGQSLTLIATANQGSEATYESGFVIDKFPISRPNLTFSTLTVSNMSPEDSSIYLCSVIALQETQYFGPGTRLLVL.

About this clone itself: The read terminates 3 residues ahead of where the CDR3 ends, so the germline J gene completes it. The V call is TRBV6-2 or TRBV6-3, the J call TRBJ1-5; D possibly corresponds to TRBD1 (5 bases). The CDR3 is 13 residues long. Trimming took 7 bases from V and 6 from J, leaving 13 bases between them. Germline V gene sequence: CDR1 MNHEY, CDR2 SVGEGT. CDR3 sequence: CASNSYTGQPQHF. The DNA read from the CDR3 is TGTGCCAGCAATTCATATACAGGTCAGCCC.

Of note for this clone: Read sequence stops 3 residues before the CDR3 end, and the germline J gene provides the missing end. The chain links TRBV2 to TRBJ2-1, with 8 bases lining up with TRBD2. The CDR3 is made up of 15 amino acids. Germline V gene data show CDR1 as SNHLY and CDR2 as FYNNEI. Trimming cost V 6 bases and J 6 bases; bases outside gene matches: 10. CDR3: CASRAEREIFNEQFF. CDR3 DNA, as far as it was read: TGTGCCAGCAGAGCCGAGCGGGAGATCTTCAATGAG.

CDR3 bases read: TGTGCCAGCAGTTCAAGACAGGGATCG. Translating it yields CASSSRQGS. The full CDR3 is CASSSRQGSAFF. V and J are TRBV27 and TRBJ1-1; 7 nucleotides align to TRBD1. The read stops 3 residues short of the end of the CDR3; the missing end is completed from the germline J gene. Germline V CDR1 and CDR2: MNHEY, SMNVEV (reference sequence). There are 12 residues in the CDR3.

A remark on this clone: The CDR3 is cut off 3 residues early in the read; its end comes from the germline J gene. V and J are TRBV4-1 and TRBJ2-7, with 8 positions matching TRBD2. V gave up 1 base and J gave up 5 bases; unmatched junction bases: 7. The CDR3 runs 15 residues. Per the germline V gene, CDR1 is MGHRA and CDR2 is YSYEKL. The CDR3 sequence: CASSQVPEAGDEQYF. The covered CDR3 bases are TGCGCCAGCAGCCAAGTGCCGGAAGCGGGAGACGAG.

The sequenced part of the CDR3 DNA is TGTGCCAGCAGCTTAGGGGACAGGGGAGGCAACGAG. Amino acid sequence: CASSLGDRGGNE. In full, the CDR3 reads CASSLGDRGGNEQYF. V gene TRBV11-2 combines with J gene TRBJ2-7, with TRBD1 matching 10 bases. Sequencing ends 3 residues short of the CDR3 end; the germline J gene provides the rest. The CDR3 consists of 15 residues. CDR1 and CDR2 from the germline V gene are SGHAT and FQNNGV. V lost 1 base to trimming and J lost 5 bases; unmatched junction nucleotides: 5.